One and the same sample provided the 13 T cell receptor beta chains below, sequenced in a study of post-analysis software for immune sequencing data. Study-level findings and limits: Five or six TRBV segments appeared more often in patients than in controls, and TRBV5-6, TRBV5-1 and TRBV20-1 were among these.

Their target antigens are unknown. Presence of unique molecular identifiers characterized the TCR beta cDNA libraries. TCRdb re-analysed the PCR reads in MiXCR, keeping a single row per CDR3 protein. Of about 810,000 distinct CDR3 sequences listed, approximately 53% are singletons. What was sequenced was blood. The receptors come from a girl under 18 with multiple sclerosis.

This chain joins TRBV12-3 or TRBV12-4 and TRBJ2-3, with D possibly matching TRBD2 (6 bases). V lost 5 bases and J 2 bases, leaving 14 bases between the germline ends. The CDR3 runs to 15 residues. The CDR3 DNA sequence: TGTGCCAGCAGTCCGGGGGACTCATACACAGATACGCAGTATTTT. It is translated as CASSPGDSYTDTQYF.

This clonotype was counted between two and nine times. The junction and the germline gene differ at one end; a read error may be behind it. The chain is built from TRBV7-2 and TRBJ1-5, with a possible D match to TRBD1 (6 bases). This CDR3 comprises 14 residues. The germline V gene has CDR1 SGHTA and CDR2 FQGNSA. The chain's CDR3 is CASSLGLSGQPRHF. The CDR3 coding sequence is TGTGCCAGCAGCTTAGGACTCTCAGGACAGCCCCGGCATTTT.

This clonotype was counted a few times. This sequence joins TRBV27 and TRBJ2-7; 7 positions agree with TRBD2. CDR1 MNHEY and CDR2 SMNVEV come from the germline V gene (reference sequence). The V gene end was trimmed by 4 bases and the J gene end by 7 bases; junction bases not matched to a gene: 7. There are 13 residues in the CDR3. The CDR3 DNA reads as TGTGCCAGCAGTTCCTGGAACGGGGGGGAGCAGTACTTC. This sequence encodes CASSSWNGGEQYF.

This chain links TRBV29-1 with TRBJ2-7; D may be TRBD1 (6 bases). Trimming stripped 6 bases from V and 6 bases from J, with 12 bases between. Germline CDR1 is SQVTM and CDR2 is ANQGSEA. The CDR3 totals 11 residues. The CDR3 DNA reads TGCAGCGTAACAGGGCAGGGCGAGCAGTACTTC. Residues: CSVTGQGEQYF.

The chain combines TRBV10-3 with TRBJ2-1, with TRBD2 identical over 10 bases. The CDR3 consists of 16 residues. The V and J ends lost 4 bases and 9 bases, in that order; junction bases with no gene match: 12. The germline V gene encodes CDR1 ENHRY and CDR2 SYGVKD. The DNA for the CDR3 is TGTGCCATCAGTGTTGTAGCGGGGGGTTCCGCCGGTGAGCAGTTCTTC. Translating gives CAISVVAGGSAGEQFF.

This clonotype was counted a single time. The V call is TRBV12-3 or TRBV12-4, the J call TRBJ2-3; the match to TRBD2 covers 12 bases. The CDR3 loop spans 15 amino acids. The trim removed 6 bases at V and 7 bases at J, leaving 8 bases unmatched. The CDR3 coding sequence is TGTGCCAGCAGAGTACTAGCGGGAGGTAGTAATACGCAGTATTTT. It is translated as CASRVLAGGSNTQYF.

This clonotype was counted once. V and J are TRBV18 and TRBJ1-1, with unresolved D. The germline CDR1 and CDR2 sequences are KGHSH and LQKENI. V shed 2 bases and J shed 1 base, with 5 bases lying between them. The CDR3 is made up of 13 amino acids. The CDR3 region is CASSPSTNTEAFF. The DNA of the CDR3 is TGTGCCAGCTCACCATCGACGAACACTGAAGCTTTCTTT.

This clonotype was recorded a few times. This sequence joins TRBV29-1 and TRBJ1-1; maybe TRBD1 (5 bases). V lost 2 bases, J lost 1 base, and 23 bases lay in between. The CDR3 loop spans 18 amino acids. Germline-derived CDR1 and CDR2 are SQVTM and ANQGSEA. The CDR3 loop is CSVEPLLGGLTGNTEAFF. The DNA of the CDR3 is TGCAGCGTTGAACCCCTCCTCGGCGGGCTTACAGGGAACACTGAAGCTTTCTTT.

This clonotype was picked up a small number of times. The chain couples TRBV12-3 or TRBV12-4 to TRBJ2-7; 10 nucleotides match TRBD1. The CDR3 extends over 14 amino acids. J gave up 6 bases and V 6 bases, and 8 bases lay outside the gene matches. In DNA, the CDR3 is TGTGCCAGCAGAAAACGACAGGGGGCCTTCGAGCAGTACTTC. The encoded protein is CASRKRQGAFEQYF.

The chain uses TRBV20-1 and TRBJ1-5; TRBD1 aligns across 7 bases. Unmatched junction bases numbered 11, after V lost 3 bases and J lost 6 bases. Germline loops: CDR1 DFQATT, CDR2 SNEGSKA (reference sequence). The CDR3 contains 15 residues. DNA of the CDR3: TGCAGTGCTAGTATTGGGCGGACAGGCACTCAGCCCCAGCATTTT. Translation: CSASIGRTGTQPQHF.

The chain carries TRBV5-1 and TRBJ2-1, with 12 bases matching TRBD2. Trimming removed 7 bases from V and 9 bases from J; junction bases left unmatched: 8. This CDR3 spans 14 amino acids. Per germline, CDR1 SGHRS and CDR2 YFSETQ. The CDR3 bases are TGCGCCAGCTCCGGACTAGCGGGAAACGGTGAGCAGTTCTTC. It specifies CASSGLAGNGEQFF.

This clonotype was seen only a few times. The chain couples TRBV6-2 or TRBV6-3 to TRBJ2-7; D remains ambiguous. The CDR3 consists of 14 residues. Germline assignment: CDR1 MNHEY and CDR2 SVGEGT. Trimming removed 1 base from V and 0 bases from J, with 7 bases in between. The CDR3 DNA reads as TGTGCCAGCAGTTACTTCGAAACCTCCTACGAGCAGTACTTC. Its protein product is CASSYFETSYEQYF.

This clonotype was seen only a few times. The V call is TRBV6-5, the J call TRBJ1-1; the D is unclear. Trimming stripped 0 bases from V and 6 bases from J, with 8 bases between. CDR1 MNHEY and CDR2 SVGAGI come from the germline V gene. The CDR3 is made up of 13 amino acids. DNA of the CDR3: TGTGCCAGCAGTTACTCTAACCGGGCTGAAGCTTTCTTT. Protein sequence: CASSYSNRAEAFF.